The sequence of this TCR beta chain was determined in a study of spatial heterogeneity in lung cancer. Turning to the study itself: Where available, sequencing covered follow-up PBMC samples, taken at a median of around 22 months after resection. Alpha-chain sequences were consistently detected less often than beta-chain sequences. TCR and UMI combinations that were unique each appeared, on average, more than ten times in raw reads.

The presence of a unique molecular identifier marked each TCR cDNA molecule. TCRdb recomputed calls from the 5' RACE reads with MiXCR, one row per CDR3 protein. The table includes about 52,000 distinct CDR3 sequences, around 7.7% detected once. The time point denotes: blood at routine non-recurrence follow-up after resection. The study sequenced unsorted whole RNA from tumor, nontumor lung or frozen PBMC. The germline V and J ends were trimmed by 0 bases and 3 bases, with 5 bases remaining between them. The CDR3 is 13 residues long. The specimen comprised PBMCs, sampled at follow-up. The V and J genes are TRBV12-3 or TRBV12-4 and TRBJ1-1, with no clear D. The TCR sequence derives from a female donor with early-stage non-small cell lung cancer. CDR3 DNA: TGTGCCAGCAGTTTAGCGTGTCACACTGAAGCTTTCTTT. It translates to CASSLACHTEAFF.